This TCR beta chain was identified during a study of cytomegalovirus exposure and HLA in healthy donors. For this clone: Its matching antigen is unknown.

Study observations and caveats: Accurate prediction of HLA-A and HLA-B alleles (for most subjects) was reportedly achieved from TCR beta sequences. Some TCR beta chains (164 of them) were listed as cytomegalovirus-associated.

Primers included in the PCR were 60 Vbeta and 13 Jbeta primers. TCRdb keeps only in-frame clones here, not all; method: immunoSEQ multiplex PCR. The sample yields about 130,000 clones, approximately 80% seen once. The CDR3 is 15 amino acids. V was pared by 5 bases and J by 7 bases, with 11 bases of the junction left unmatched. The germline V gene encodes CDR1 SGHTA and CDR2 FQGNSA. The TCR comes from a woman aged 40 to 50 in good health and CMV-seropositive. The sample consisted of PBMCs. The V call is TRBV7-2, the J call TRBJ1-2; TRBD1 matches 9 bases. The CDR3, as DNA: TGTGCCAGCAGCCTTGCCCCGGGACAGGGATTTGGCTACACCTTC. Its translation is CASSLAPGQGFGYTF. The full variable domain, its missing parts supplied by reference TRBV7-2 and TRBJ1-2, is GAGVSQSPSNKVTEKGKDVELRCDPISGHTALYWYRQSLGQGLEFLIYFQGNSAPDKSGLPSDRFSAERTGGSVSTLTIQRTQQEDSAVYLCASSLAPGQGFGYTFGSGTRLTVV.